This paragraph reports one T cell receptor beta chain. The antigen remains undetermined. Trimming cost V 5 bases and J 4 bases; bases outside gene matches: 6. The germline V gene encodes CDR1 MDHEN and CDR2 SYDVKM. This CDR3 is 14 amino acids long. These data belong to a study of cytomegalovirus exposure and HLA in healthy donors. Study at large: An analysis done earlier identified 120 million or so unique TCR beta sequences from approximately 170 million T cells. Membership in the Caucasian-associated ancestry cluster was found for around four fifths of approximately 400 genotyped donors.

Study-wide results and limits: When analyzed later, a missense DCLRE1C variant was found to be linked to TCR beta V- and J-gene trimming.

Everyone who donated was a healthy bone marrow donor. Both 60 Vbeta primers and 13 Jbeta primers went into the PCR. Libraries were prepared by immunoSEQ multiplex PCR; TCRdb keeps only in-frame clonotypes and omits some of them. This repertoire shows some 140,000 clones, roughly 70% found once; its top ten account for 2.5% to 3.5%. This chain connects TRBV28 to TRBJ1-2, with 8 bases matching TRBD1. The sequence came from a man between 35 and 55 years old in good health and CMV-seronegative. Sequencing was performed on PBMCs. The CDR3 DNA reads as TGTGCCAGCAGTATCCGGACAGGGACCTATGGCTACACCTTC. Protein product: CASSIRTGTYGYTF.